The clone carrying this T cell receptor (beta chain) showed up just a few times. The data stem from a study of patients and donors after allogeneic stem cell transplantation. TCRdb fed the RT-PCR reads into MiXCR, producing one record per CDR3 protein. The sample records 800,000 to 1,000,000 distinct CDR3 sequences, about a sixth being singletons. The source material was blood, either unsorted or a sorted T cell fraction (not recorded which). This clonotype originated in a human donor who was either an allogeneic HSCT recipient or a stem cell or donor lymphocyte infusion donor (not recorded which). It is not recorded whose cells these are; they may come from a transplant donor.

The CDR3 sequence: CASSDGTGSGAFF. The CDR3 nucleotides read TGTGCCAGCAGCGACGGGACAGGGTCTGGAGCTTTCTTT. V gene TRBV9 combines with J gene TRBJ1-1, with 9 positions matching TRBD1. Germline trimming cut 3 bases from V and 10 bases from J; bases unmatched to any gene: 7. Germline assignment: CDR1 SGDLS and CDR2 YYNGEE. The CDR3 is made up of 13 amino acids.